Shown below are 9 T cell receptor beta chains from a single sample sequenced in a study of T cells in Graves' hyperthyroidism and ophthalmopathy. The source material, RNA transcripts, was used to amplify TCR beta CDR3 regions. An initial round of RT-PCR targeting the TCR CDR3 relied on the HTBI primer set. Via MiXCR, TCRdb re-called the multiplex PCR reads, giving one row per CDR3 protein. Here the sample spans a few hundred thousand distinct CDR3 sequences, roughly 15% being singletons. Sequencing was performed on blood. Every receptor here comes from a woman in her thirties or forties with Graves' ophthalmopathy.

The chain has TRBV5-6 and TRBJ2-2, with a tentative D call TRBD2 (6 bases). This CDR3 comprises 15 residues. Germline CDR1 and CDR2: SGHDT and YYEEEE. Trimming took 1 base from V and 7 from J, leaving 14 bases between them. CDR3 sequence reads: CASSLRFRLDGELFF. In DNA, the CDR3 is TGTGCCAGCAGCTTGAGATTCAGACTAGACGGGGAGCTGTTTTTT.

This clonotype has a count of ten or more. V gene TRBV28 combines with J gene TRBJ1-2, with 8 positions matching TRBD1. Germline CDR1 reads MDHEN; CDR2 reads SYDVKM. The CDR3 runs to 15 residues. V was pared by 8 bases and J by 5 bases, with 13 bases of the junction left unmatched. CDR3 sequence (DNA): TGTGCCAGCTCGACCTACAGGGGGGGCTATTATGGCTACACCTTC. Translated, it gives CASSTYRGGYYGYTF.

This clonotype was detected only a few times. The rearrangement uses TRBV9 and TRBJ2-5; 7 nucleotides agree with TRBD1. CDR3 length: 14 amino acids. V shed 5 bases, J shed 4 bases, and the junction held 8 bases outside the gene matches. Germline-derived CDR1 and CDR2 are SGDLS and YYNGEE. The CDR3 region is CASSDGQVGETQYF. CDR3 coding DNA: TGTGCCAGCAGTGATGGACAGGTGGGAGAGACCCAGTACTTC.

V is TRBV5-1 and J is TRBJ2-3; D gene ambiguous. V gave up 4 bases and J gave up 2 bases, with 17 bases separating them. The CDR3 length is 16 residues. Looked up from germline, CDR1 is SGHRS and CDR2 is YFSETQ. CDR3 residues: CASSLLPGRNTDTQYF. The CDR3 nucleotides read TGCGCCAGCAGCCTACTGCCCGGGCGAAACACAGATACGCAGTATTTT.

The chain recombines TRBV6-1 with TRBJ1-1; D may be TRBD1 (6 bases). The V gene's germline CDR1 is MNHNS and CDR2 SASEGT. CDR3 length equals 14 residues. The V gene lost 6 bases and the J gene lost 8 bases, with 19 bases spanning the gap. This chain's CDR3 is CASRLTGAGKEAFF. The CDR3 nucleotides are TGTGCCAGCAGACTTACGGGGGCAGGAAAAGAAGCTTTCTTT.

This clonotype was seen many times. Here the CDR3 DNA reads TGTGCCAGCAGTTTAGGTGGCTACAGCACAGATACGCAGTATTTT. Translated: CASSLGGYSTDTQYF. The gene calls are TRBV12-3 or TRBV12-4 and TRBJ2-3; unclear D gene. Deletions cut 1 base from V and 0 bases from J, with 8 bases between. The CDR3 is 15 residues long.

This clonotype was detected once. The chain recombines TRBV11-3 with TRBJ2-3; 10 positions match TRBD2. Germline loops: CDR1 SGHNT, CDR2 YENEEA. The CDR3 consists of 16 residues. The ends lost 2 bases at V and 0 bases at J; junction bases unmatched: 2. CDR3 loop: CASSLLLAGSTDTQYF. The CDR3 DNA follows: TGTGCCAGCAGCTTATTACTAGCGGGGAGCACAGATACGCAGTATTTT.

This clonotype was recorded only once. The rearrangement joins TRBV7-8 to TRBJ1-1; 7 bases align to TRBD1. Germline CDR1 SGHVS, CDR2 FQNEAQ. The CDR3 covers 15 residues. Trimming at V came to 5 bases and at J to 0 bases, leaving 6 bases not matched to a gene. For the CDR3, the DNA is TGTGCCAGCAGCACGACAGGGTTCATGAACACTGAAGCTTTCTTT. It codes for CASSTTGFMNTEAFF.

The V gene is TRBV30, the J gene TRBJ1-2; the D gene is possibly TRBD1 (5 bases). The germline gives CDR1 GTSNPN, CDR2 SVGIG (reference sequence). The V end lost 2 bases, the J end lost 4 bases, and 14 bases lay between the germline ends. CDR3 length: 14 residues. CDR3 in amino acids: CAWSLGVYSYGYTF. CDR3 DNA sequence: TGTGCCTGGAGTTTAGGGGTTTATAGCTATGGCTACACCTTC.